The 16 T cell receptor beta chains presented below share a single source sample, sequenced in a study of cytomegalovirus exposure and HLA in healthy donors. PCR employed 60 Vbeta and 13 Jbeta primers. Method: immunoSEQ multiplex PCR; TCRdb's copy keeps in-frame clones and lacks some. The table includes more than 140,000 clones, 60% to 80% detected once. The sample consisted of PBMCs. The receptors originated from a male donor in good health and CMV-seronegative.

The chain uses TRBV9 and TRBJ1-1; D uncertain. This CDR3 has 14 amino acids. Germline values: CDR1 SGDLS, CDR2 YYNGEE. V gave up 1 base and J gave up 0 bases, with 7 bases separating them. CDR3 coding DNA: TGTGCCAGCAGCGTATTACCAGTGAACACTGAAGCTTTCTTT. As protein: CASSVLPVNTEAFF.

This chain links TRBV7-9 with TRBJ1-2; D call uncertain. Germline V gives CDR1 SEHNR, CDR2 FQNEAQ (reference sequence). V lost 1 base, J lost 10 bases, and 16 bases lay in between. The CDR3 contains 14 residues. In nucleotides, the CDR3 is TGTGCCAGCAGCTTAGAGGTGGACTCGGTGGACTACACCTTC. Protein product: CASSLEVDSVDYTF.

Regarding this clone: Other nucleotide sequences from this sample produce the same CDR3. The chain recombines TRBV2 with TRBJ2-7; 10 bases line up with TRBD1. This CDR3 has 15 amino acids. From germline, CDR1 is SNHLY and CDR2 FYNNEI. V gave up 2 bases and J gave up 3 bases; unmatched junction bases: 4. The CDR3 spells CASSEIGTGVYEQYF. In DNA, the CDR3 is TGTGCCAGCAGTGAAATCGGGACAGGGGTCTACGAGCAGTACTTC.

The gene calls are TRBV5-4 and TRBJ2-3; TRBD1 aligns across 11 bases. J gave up 1 base and V 4 bases, and 5 bases lay outside the gene matches. The germline V gene has CDR1 SGHNT and CDR2 YYREEE (reference sequence). The CDR3 is 16 amino acids. CDR3 amino acids: CASSTGQGAGTDTQYF. The DNA of the CDR3 is TGTGCCAGCAGCACCGGACAGGGGGCTGGCACAGATACGCAGTATTTT.

V is TRBV5-4 and J is TRBJ2-2; 11 positions agree with TRBD2. CDR1 SGHNT and CDR2 YYREEE come from the germline V gene (reference sequence). V was pared by 4 bases and J by 3 bases, with 8 bases of the junction left unmatched. The CDR3 sequence is 17 residues long. CDR3 DNA: TGTGCCAGCAGCCTTAGCGGGAGGGCCAAGGACACCGGGGAGCTGTTTTTT. It specifies CASSLSGRAKDTGELFF.

This clone has a handful of counts. The same CDR3 is also encoded by other DNA sequences in this sample. This chain connects TRBV7-3 to TRBJ2-2; a weak D match, TRBD1 (5 bases). Germline lookup yields CDR1 SGHTA and CDR2 FQGTGA. This CDR3 region has 18 residues. Trimming pared 2 bases from V and 5 bases from J, leaving 21 bases between. CDR3 amino acids: CASSLFKSSTGWTGELFF. Here the CDR3 DNA reads TGTGCCAGCAGCTTATTTAAATCGAGCACAGGATGGACCGGGGAGCTGTTTTTT.

The CDR3 nucleotides are TGTGCCACGCTCCGGGAGGGGGGAGCTTTCTTT. Its protein is CATLREGGAFF. The chain is built from TRBV6-6 and TRBJ1-1; D perhaps matches TRBD1 (6 bases). Germline V gene data show CDR1 as MNHNY and CDR2 as SVGAGI (reference sequence). The germline V and J ends were trimmed by 10 bases and 10 bases, with 16 bases remaining between them. This CDR3 has 11 residues.

This clone has more than one count but fewer than ten. This chain connects TRBV6-6 to TRBJ2-6; no clear D gene. V was pared by 4 bases and J by 10 bases, with 11 bases between. This CDR3 contains 13 residues. Per the germline V gene, CDR1 is MNHNY and CDR2 is SVGAGI (reference sequence). The CDR3 region is CASSSGSGNVLTF. For the CDR3, the DNA is TGTGCCAGCAGTTCCGGGTCCGGAAACGTCCTGACTTTC.

The gene calls are TRBV5-1 and TRBJ1-1; 7 bases align to TRBD1. V was clipped by 4 bases and J by 1 base; unmatched bases: 4. Germline loops: CDR1 SGHRS, CDR2 YFSETQ. The CDR3 sequence is 14 residues long. The CDR3 DNA follows: TGCGCCAGCAGCCGTAGGACAGGGAACACTGAAGCTTTCTTT. It is translated as CASSRRTGNTEAFF.

This clone occurred a few times. V usage is TRBV5-6 and J usage is TRBJ2-5; TRBD1 aligns across 7 bases. The CDR3 length is 15 residues. V was pared by 0 bases and J by 4 bases, with 6 bases of the junction left unmatched. In germline, CDR1 is SGHDT, CDR2 YYEEEE. DNA for the CDR3: TGTGCCAGCAGCTTGGAACAGGGGACACGAGAGACCCAGTACTTC. It specifies CASSLEQGTRETQYF.

The chain has TRBV9 and TRBJ1-4, with unresolved D. V was trimmed by 0 bases and J by 4 bases, leaving 4 bases between them. This CDR3 comprises 13 residues. CDR1 SGDLS and CDR2 YYNGEE come from the germline V gene. This chain's CDR3 is CASSVGSNEKLFF. CDR3 DNA sequence: TGTGCCAGCAGCGTAGGCAGTAATGAAAAACTGTTTTTT.

This rearrangement joins TRBV27 to TRBJ2-7, with 9 bases that match TRBD1. The CDR3 sequence is 15 residues long. The J segment lost 0 bases and the V segment lost 6 bases, leaving 6 bases of the junction unmatched. The germline CDR1 and CDR2 sequences are MNHEY and SMNVEV (reference sequence). CDR3 sequence (DNA): TGTGCCAGCAGCACCGGGACAGGGAGCTCCTACGAGCAGTACTTC. Its protein product is CASSTGTGSSYEQYF.

This clone has just a few counts. The V and J genes are TRBV19 and TRBJ2-2; TRBD2 matches at 9 bases. The junction had 8 bases not matched to a gene; V was cut back by 4 bases and J by 5 bases. The CDR3 sequence is 16 residues long. CDR1 and CDR2 from the germline V gene are LNHDA and SQIVND (reference sequence). The CDR3 is CASSKGQREVTGELFF. Here the CDR3 DNA reads TGTGCCAGTAGTAAAGGGCAGCGGGAGGTTACCGGGGAGCTGTTTTTT.

This rearrangement joins TRBV6-5 to TRBJ2-7; tentative D call: TRBD1 (5 bases). The V end lost 0 bases, the J end lost 3 bases, and 15 bases lay between the germline ends. Germline CDR1 MNHEY, CDR2 SVGAGI. The CDR3 sequence is 16 residues long. CDR3 sequence reads: CASSYSHGQGYYEQYF. The CDR3, as DNA: TGTGCCAGCAGTTACTCACACGGGCAGGGCTACTACGAGCAGTACTTC.

The V call is TRBV4-2, the J call TRBJ2-7, with D perhaps matching TRBD2 (6 bases). Per the germline V gene, CDR1 is LGHNA and CDR2 is YNFKEQ. The V end was cut by 0 bases, the J end by 4 bases, with 13 bases between. The CDR3 spans 15 residues. The CDR3 DNA follows: TGTGCCAGCAGCCAAGAGTCCGCGGAGGGATACGAGCAGTACTTC. Protein: CASSQESAEGYEQYF.

In its sample, this clone was seen once. The chain employs TRBV23-1 and TRBJ2-1; D remains unclear. TRBV23-1 is placed among ORFs of uncertain function. The CDR3 extends over 15 amino acids. Trimming removed 8 bases at V and 5 bases at J, with 19 bases between. For the CDR3, the DNA is TGCGCCAGCCGGTCCCTTTCCTCGCTGGACAATGAGCAGTTCTTC. Protein: CASRSLSSLDNEQFF.